These 22 T cell receptor beta chains were all obtained from the same sample, sequenced in a study of T cell changes during pregnancy in multiple sclerosis (dated by TCRdb to about 2019). The method behind the library was the immunoSEQ multiplex PCR assay. TCRdb obtained this table from immuneACCESS and retained in-frame rearrangements with V and J assigned. These tables miss some clones; where compared with another copy, unresolved V genes account for less than half of the shortfall, and the remainder is unexplained. The sample table contains around 49,000 clones; only one count was recorded for around 90% of them. Approximately 5% of the sample comes from the top ten. The material was peripheral blood, obtained after pregnancy. These receptors were obtained from a female donor in good health, enrolled as a control in a pregnancy study.

The CDR3 loop reads CATSRDSPRRGRNSPQHF. CDR3 bases: TGTGCCACCAGCAGAGATTCCCCTCGCCGGGGTCGGAACAGCCCCCAGCATTTT. The chain couples TRBV15 to TRBJ1-5; D unresolved. Trimming took 0 bases from V and 10 from J, leaving 25 bases between them. CDR3 length: 18 amino acids. Germline loops: CDR1 LNHNV, CDR2 YYDKDF (reference sequence). Full variable domain (rest looked up from reference TRBV15 and TRBJ1-5): DAMVIQNPRYQVTQFGKPVTLSCSQTLNHNVMYWYQQKSSQAPKLLFHYYDKDFNNEADTPDNFQSRRPNTSFCFLDIRSPGLGDTAMYLCATSRDSPRRGRNSPQHFGDGTRLSIL.

V is TRBV5-4 and J is TRBJ2-5; the D is unclear. There are 15 residues in the CDR3. V was trimmed by 3 bases and J by 3 bases, leaving 15 bases between them. The germline CDR1 and CDR2 sequences are SGHNT and YYREEE (reference sequence). The CDR3 protein is CASSSPARPEETQYF. Here the CDR3 DNA reads TGTGCCAGCAGCTCACCGGCTAGGCCAGAAGAGACCCAGTACTTC. The full variable domain, its missing parts supplied by reference TRBV5-4 and TRBJ2-5, is ETGVTQSPTHLIKTRGQQVTLRCSSQSGHNTVSWYQQALGQGPQFIFQYYREEENGRGNFPPRFSGLQFPNYSSELNVNALELDDSALYLCASSSPARPEETQYFGPGTRLLVL.

The chain carries TRBV7-8 and TRBJ2-5, with TRBD2 matching 11 bases. The V and J ends lost 5 bases and 4 bases, in that order; junction bases with no gene match: 15. The CDR3 length is 18 residues. Germline V gene sequence: CDR1 SGHVS, CDR2 FQNEAQ. The CDR3 bases are TGTGCCAGCAGCCCCGAGGCTAGCGGGGGGACCTTAGGAGAGACCCAGTACTTC. Residues: CASSPEASGGTLGETQYF.

The rearrangement uses TRBV25-1 and TRBJ2-1, with D maybe TRBD2 (6 bases). This CDR3 has 13 residues. Germline V CDR1 and CDR2: MGHDK, SYGVNS. V shed 7 bases and J shed 7 bases, with 14 bases lying between them. CDR3 amino acids: CASNLVGGNEQFF. CDR3 bases: TGTGCCAGCAATCTGGTAGGAGGGAATGAGCAGTTCTTC.

This chain links TRBV7-3 with TRBJ2-1; 9 bases fit TRBD2. The CDR3 loop spans 15 amino acids. V lost 4 bases, J lost 4 bases, and 5 bases stayed unmatched. Germline V gene lookup returns CDR1 SGHTA and CDR2 FQGTGA. CDR3 nucleotides: TGTGCCAGCAGCTCCTCTAGCGGGGCTTACAATGAGCAGTTCTTC. Its translation is CASSSSSGAYNEQFF.

The rearrangement uses TRBV5-1 and TRBJ2-7; 11 positions match TRBD1. The V gene end was trimmed by 2 bases and the J gene end by 7 bases; junction bases not matched to a gene: 11. Germline CDR1 reads SGHRS; CDR2 reads YFSETQ. CDR3 length: 16 amino acids. For the CDR3, the DNA is TGCGCCAGCAGCTTAACGGTATTTGGGACAGGGGGGGAGCAGTACTTC. It translates to CASSLTVFGTGGEQYF.

The rearrangement uses TRBV7-9 and TRBJ2-5, with 8 bases matching TRBD2. The trim removed 5 bases at V and 7 bases at J, leaving 12 bases unmatched. The CDR3 covers 15 residues. Germline loops: CDR1 SEHNR, CDR2 FQNEAQ (reference sequence). The CDR3 sequence: CASSRPGRDFGTQYF. The CDR3 DNA reads as TGTGCCAGCAGCCGCCCCGGGAGGGACTTTGGGACCCAGTACTTC.

This clone was seen a single time. This chain links TRBV2 with TRBJ1-2, with a weak D call TRBD1 (5 bases). The CDR3 spans 17 residues. CDR1 is SNHLY, CDR2 FYNNEI, per germline. Trimming left V 2 bases short and J 8 bases short, with 24 bases between. The DNA for the CDR3 is TGTGCCAGCAGTGAAACCGGTCAAGGGGCGTCTTCTAAGGGCTACACCTTC. Its protein product is CASSETGQGASSKGYTF. Using reference TRBV2 and TRBJ1-2 for the parts outside the CDR3, the full variable domain is EPEVTQTPSHQVTQMGQEVILRCVPISNHLYFYWYRQILGQKVEFLVSFYNNEISEKSEIFDDQFSVERPDGSNFTLKIRSTKLEDSAMYFCASSETGQGASSKGYTFGSGTRLTVV.

The V and J genes are TRBV7-3 and TRBJ2-6; 7 nucleotides match TRBD2. Germline V gene data show CDR1 as SGHTA and CDR2 as FQGTGA. V lost 1 base, J lost 2 bases, and 5 bases stayed unmatched. The CDR3 extends over 17 amino acids. CDR3 in amino acids: CASSLNPGGTGANVLTF. The DNA for the CDR3 is TGTGCCAGCAGCTTAAACCCCGGGGGGACTGGGGCCAACGTCCTGACTTTC.

The chain has TRBV19 and TRBJ2-7; the D gene is possibly TRBD1 (6 bases). Trimming cost V 9 bases and J 0 bases, with 15 bases left between them. Germline assignment: CDR1 LNHDA and CDR2 SQIVND (reference sequence). CDR3 length: 14 amino acids. The CDR3: CASSVGHSSYEQYF. In DNA, the CDR3 is TGTGCCAGCTCTGTGGGACATAGCTCCTACGAGCAGTACTTC.

V gene TRBV7-6 combines with J gene TRBJ1-4; weak D call: TRBD1 (5 bases). With 1 base removed from V and 5 bases from J, the gap between germline ends came to 8 bases. The germline gives CDR1 SGHVS, CDR2 FNYEAQ. CDR3 length: 14 residues. The CDR3 protein is CASSLGGSNEKLFF. The CDR3 DNA reads TGTGCCAGCAGCTTAGGGGGCAGCAATGAAAAACTGTTTTTT.

The V gene is TRBV28, the J gene TRBJ2-2, with D perhaps TRBD1 (7 bases). The CDR3 runs 18 residues. CDR1 MDHEN and CDR2 SYDVKM come from the germline V gene. Trimming stripped 6 bases from V and 2 bases from J, with 22 bases between. The CDR3 region is CASRAGGSRQANTGELFF. CDR3 nucleotides: TGTGCCAGCAGAGCAGGGGGGTCTAGGCAGGCTAACACCGGGGAGCTGTTTTTT. Drawing the rest from reference TRBV28 and TRBJ2-2, the complete variable domain is DVKVTQSSRYLVKRTGEKVFLECVQDMDHENMFWYRQDPGLGLRLIYFSYDVKMKEKGDIPEGYSVSREKKERFSLILESASTNQTSMYLCASRAGGSRQANTGELFFGEGSRLTVL.

V usage is TRBV19 and J usage is TRBJ1-4; 10 bases are shared with TRBD1. Germline CDR1 is LNHDA and CDR2 is SQIVND (reference sequence). The length of the CDR3 is 15 residues. With V trimmed by 5 bases and J by 8 bases, 8 bases remained unmatched. CDR3 in amino acids: CASSQTGTGVEKLFF. The DNA for the CDR3 is TGTGCCAGTAGTCAAACCGGGACAGGGGTCGAAAAACTGTTTTTT.

CDR3 protein: CASSVVGQANYGYTF. The CDR3 DNA reads TGTGCCAGCAGCGTAGTGGGACAGGCGAACTATGGCTACACCTTC. This chain connects TRBV9 to TRBJ1-2; 8 bases align to TRBD1. V lost 0 bases to trimming and J lost 2 bases; unmatched junction nucleotides: 3. The CDR3 is 15 amino acids. Germline CDR1 and CDR2: SGDLS and YYNGEE.

This chain links TRBV19 with TRBJ1-6; 7 bases fit TRBD1. This CDR3 is built from 12 residues. The germline V gene encodes CDR1 LNHDA and CDR2 SQIVND (reference sequence). The trim removed 8 bases at V and 7 bases at J, leaving 2 bases unmatched. The CDR3 reads CASQQGNSPLHF. The CDR3 nucleotides read TGTGCCAGTCAACAGGGGAATTCACCCCTCCACTTT.

This clone was seen only a few times. The V call is TRBV29-1, the J call TRBJ1-4; weak D call: TRBD1 (5 bases). Germline V CDR1 and CDR2: SQVTM, ANQGSEA. CDR3 length: 12 residues. Deletions cut 5 bases from V and 3 bases from J, with 7 bases between. The CDR3 reads CSVRQPNEKLFF. The CDR3 region has the DNA TGCAGCGTTAGACAGCCTAATGAAAAACTGTTTTTT.

This chain joins TRBV11-2 and TRBJ1-4, with D hard to call. Trimming pared 0 bases from V and 8 bases from J, leaving 28 bases between. The CDR3 is 20 residues long. CDR1 SGHAT and CDR2 FQNNGV come from the germline V gene. The CDR3: CASSLESLRGRLARTEKLFF. CDR3 DNA: TGTGCCAGCAGCTTAGAATCGTTACGCGGCAGACTAGCCCGGACCGAAAAACTGTTTTTT. Variable domain in full (rest from reference TRBV11-2 and TRBJ1-4): EAGVAQSPRYKIIEKRQSVAFWCNPISGHATLYWYQQILGQGPKLLIQFQNNGVVDDSQLPKDRFSAERLKGVDSTLKIQPAKLEDSAVYLCASSLESLRGRLARTEKLFFGSGTQLSVL.

This clone was seen only once. At one end, the junction sequence differs from germline, possibly due to a read error. The rearrangement joins TRBV5-1 to TRBJ1-1, with D perhaps matching TRBD1 (5 bases). The V gene's germline CDR1 is SGHRS and CDR2 YFSETQ. This CDR3 has 12 residues. The CDR3 bases are TGCGCCAGCAGCTTGGCAGGGACTGAAGTTTTCTTT. It specifies CASSLAGTEVFF.

The rearrangement uses TRBV6-1 and TRBJ2-6; D not certain. V lost 4 bases and J lost 0, with 10 bases in between. Germline-derived CDR1 and CDR2 are MNHNS and SASEGT. The CDR3 runs to 16 residues. CDR3 nucleotide sequence: TGTGCCAGCAGTGGTGACATACTCTCTGGGGCCAACGTCCTGACTTTC. As protein: CASSGDILSGANVLTF.

The chain uses TRBV5-4 and TRBJ1-1, with a tentative D call TRBD1 (5 bases). CDR1 SGHNT and CDR2 YYREEE come from the germline V gene (reference sequence). V was cut by 0 bases and J by 1 base, with 7 bases left in between. This CDR3 comprises 14 residues. In DNA form, the CDR3 reads TGTGCCAGCAGCTTGGTAGGGGCGAACACTGAAGCTTTCTTT. Its protein product is CASSLVGANTEAFF.

The gene calls are TRBV2 and TRBJ1-3, with 7 bases identical to TRBD1. Germline CDR1 is SNHLY and CDR2 is FYNNEI. This CDR3 is built from 15 residues. V shed 5 bases, J shed 3 bases, and the junction held 7 bases outside the gene matches. The CDR3 DNA sequence: TGTGCCAGCAGTTTAGGACAGGTGGATGGAAACACCATATATTTT. It codes for CASSLGQVDGNTIYF.

The chain carries TRBV28 and TRBJ1-5; 7 bases are shared with TRBD1. Germline V gene lookup returns CDR1 MDHEN and CDR2 SYDVKM. The CDR3 sequence is 13 residues long. J lost 9 bases, V lost 2 bases, and 4 bases had no gene match. DNA for the CDR3: TGTGCCAGCAGTTTACAGGGGGGACGGCCCCAGCATTTT. Amino acids: CASSLQGGRPQHF.